Each of the 13 T cell receptor beta chains below was sequenced from the same sample in a study of cytomegalovirus exposure and HLA in healthy donors (TCRdb year 2017). Library preparation used the immunoSEQ multiplex PCR assay. The multiplex PCR relied on a mix of 60 forward primers for TCR Vbeta segments and 13 reverse primers for TCR Jbeta segments. TCRdb obtained this table from immuneACCESS and retained in-frame rearrangements with V and J assigned. These tables miss some clones; where compared with another copy, unresolved V genes account for less than half of the shortfall, and the remainder is unexplained. The sample includes roughly 100,000 clones, with about 75% observed a single time. Roughly 2.5% of the sample is held by the ten biggest clonotypes. Specimen: PBMCs. These TCRs come from a man aged 35-49 years in good health and CMV-seronegative.

This chain joins TRBV21-1 and TRBJ2-7; no check of the table's D call, TRBD2, against the DNA was made. TRBV21-1 is a documented pseudogene. The CDR3 is 16 residues long. CDR3 nucleotide sequence: TGTGCCAGCAGCCCCCTAAACCTCGGAGCGCCCTACGAGCAGTACTTC. Its protein is CASSPLNLGAPYEQYF.

This sequence joins TRBV28 and TRBJ1-1; TRBD1 aligns across 8 bases. The CDR3 consists of 14 residues. In germline, CDR1 is MDHEN, CDR2 SYDVKM. V lost 6 bases and J lost 5; bases outside the gene matches: 8. The CDR3 DNA sequence: TGTGCCAGCAGGGGGGGACAGGTTCTTACTGAAGCTTTCTTT. It yields the protein CASRGGQVLTEAFF.

This clone was recorded a few times. The rearrangement uses TRBV7-9 and TRBJ2-7; D is perhaps TRBD1 (6 bases). This CDR3 is built from 15 residues. V was shortened by 0 bases and J by 4 bases, with 13 bases between the two germline ends. Germline values: CDR1 SEHNR, CDR2 FQNEAQ (reference sequence). The CDR3 reads CASSLALAGVYEQYF. For the CDR3, the DNA is TGTGCCAGCAGCTTAGCGTTGGCAGGGGTATACGAGCAGTACTTC.

This chain connects TRBV5-6 to TRBJ2-7; D may be TRBD1 (7 bases). Germline CDR1 is SGHDT and CDR2 is YYEEEE. The CDR3 consists of 18 residues. Trimming stripped 3 bases from V and 2 bases from J, with 24 bases between. The CDR3 region is CASSSFLGRDSDAYEQYF. CDR3 nucleotides: TGTGCCAGCAGCTCGTTCCTGGGGCGGGACAGCGATGCCTACGAGCAGTACTTC.

CDR3 loop: CASGGGQETQYF. The CDR3 DNA reads as TGTGCCAGCGGGGGGGGACAAGAGACCCAGTACTTC. This chain uses TRBV5-4 with TRBJ2-5; the match to TRBD2 covers 7 bases. CDR1 SGHNT and CDR2 YYREEE come from the germline V gene (reference sequence). There are 12 residues in the CDR3. V lost 7 bases, J lost 2 bases, and 2 bases stayed unmatched.

The chain has TRBV7-9 and TRBJ2-7, with 7 bases lining up with TRBD1. Germline trimming cut 3 bases from V and 7 bases from J; bases unmatched to any gene: 12. This CDR3 contains 15 residues. CDR1 and CDR2 (germline): SEHNR, FQNEAQ (reference sequence). CDR3 amino acids: CASSLGDSRSGEQYF. The CDR3 region has the DNA TGTGCCAGCAGCTTGGGGGACAGCAGGTCGGGGGAGCAGTACTTC.

This clone occurred once. This chain uses TRBV7-9 with TRBJ2-1; possibly TRBD2 for D (6 bases). Germline V gene sequence: CDR1 SEHNR, CDR2 FQNEAQ (reference sequence). Trimming left V 1 base short and J 8 bases short, with 15 bases between. The CDR3 covers 15 residues. CDR3 in amino acids: CASSLGGDSWDEQFF. DNA of the CDR3: TGTGCCAGCAGCTTAGGGGGGGACTCCTGGGATGAGCAGTTCTTC. The complete variable domain, with remaining parts taken from reference TRBV7-9 and TRBJ2-1, reads DTGVSQNPRHKITKRGQNVTFRCDPISEHNRLYWYRQTLGQGPEFLTYFQNEAQLEKSRLLSDRFSAERPKGSFSTLEIQRTEQGDSAMYLCASSLGGDSWDEQFFGPGTRLTVL.

About this clone itself: Other DNA sequences in the same sample also yield this CDR3. The V call is TRBV5-4, the J call TRBJ1-2; 7 positions agree with TRBD1. CDR1 SGHNT and CDR2 YYREEE come from the germline V gene (reference sequence). CDR3 length equals 12 residues. V shed 4 bases, J shed 5 bases, and the junction held 2 bases outside the gene matches. CDR3 DNA sequence: TGTGCCAGCAGCCTGGACAGGTATGGCTACACCTTC. Translating it yields CASSLDRYGYTF. The full variable domain, completed using reference TRBV5-4 and TRBJ1-2, is ETGVTQSPTHLIKTRGQQVTLRCSSQSGHNTVSWYQQALGQGPQFIFQYYREEENGRGNFPPRFSGLQFPNYSSELNVNALELDDSALYLCASSLDRYGYTFGSGTRLTVV.

The V call is TRBV6-1, the J call TRBJ1-2; D uncertain. The CDR3 extends over 15 amino acids. Germline V gene data show CDR1 as MNHNS and CDR2 as SASEGT. Trimming cost V 6 bases and J 1 base, with 15 bases left between them. The CDR3 here is CASRLELHYNYGYTF. Written as DNA, the CDR3 is TGTGCCAGCAGATTAGAACTACATTATAACTATGGCTACACCTTC.

The V gene is TRBV2, the J gene TRBJ1-2, with 9 bases aligning to TRBD1. Trimming took 3 bases from V and 5 from J; bases not matched to a gene: 4. This CDR3 is 14 amino acids long. Germline V gene data show CDR1 as SNHLY and CDR2 as FYNNEI. CDR3 sequence: CASSDWDRAYGYTF. The CDR3 DNA sequence: TGTGCCAGCAGTGACTGGGACAGGGCGTATGGCTACACCTTC. Full variable domain (missing parts from reference TRBV2 and TRBJ1-2): EPEVTQTPSHQVTQMGQEVILRCVPISNHLYFYWYRQILGQKVEFLVSFYNNEISEKSEIFDDQFSVERPDGSNFTLKIRSTKLEDSAMYFCASSDWDRAYGYTFGSGTRLTVV.

Points on this clone: The same CDR3 arises from other DNA sequences in this sample as well. V gene TRBV5-1 combines with J gene TRBJ1-1; D is ambiguous. There are 15 residues in the CDR3. Germline-derived CDR1 and CDR2 are SGHRS and YFSETQ. The V end was cut by 0 bases, the J end by 1 base, with 10 bases between. CDR3 coding DNA: TGCGCCAGCAGCTTGGGTCCAGGTAGGAACACTGAAGCTTTCTTT. Its translation: CASSLGPGRNTEAFF.

This clone has just a few counts. The J gene is TRBJ1-2, the V gene TRBV9; 10 bases map to TRBD1. Trimming cost V 0 bases and J 7 bases; bases outside gene matches: 12. Germline V lookup: CDR1 SGDLS, CDR2 YYNGEE. CDR3 length: 17 amino acids. The CDR3 reads CASSVDFGTGANGGYTF. In DNA form, the CDR3 reads TGTGCCAGCAGCGTAGATTTTGGGACAGGGGCGAACGGTGGCTACACCTTC. The complete variable domain, with remaining parts taken from reference TRBV9 and TRBJ1-2, reads DSGVTQTPKHLITATGQRVTLRCSPRSGDLSVYWYQQSLDQGLQFLIQYYNGEERAKGNILERFSAQQFPDLHSELNLSSLELGDSALYFCASSVDFGTGANGGYTFGSGTRLTVV.

The CDR3 reads CASSLVRGTTEAFF. Here the CDR3 DNA reads TGTGCCAGCAGTTTGGTCAGGGGGACCACTGAAGCTTTCTTT. The V and J genes are TRBV6-1 and TRBJ1-1, with 7 bases fitting TRBD1. Germline V gene sequence: CDR1 MNHNS, CDR2 SASEGT. The ends lost 5 bases at V and 4 bases at J; junction bases unmatched: 7. The CDR3 sequence is 14 residues long.